A single sample gave rise to the 25 T cell receptor beta chains below, sequenced in a study of OX40 agonist ivuxolimab in advanced cancers. The protocol was immunoSEQ multiplex PCR, while the TCRdb copy is restricted to in-frame clones and leaves out a portion. The repertoire includes 100,000 or so clones, roughly 94% of them detected once, and 0.15% to 0.2% sits in the top ten. Sequencing was performed on CD4+ or CD8+ T cells sorted from blood, taken in a trial of the OX40 agonist ivuxolimab. Every receptor here comes from an adult with an advanced solid tumor such as melanoma, head and neck, liver or kidney cancer.

The chain couples TRBV5-1 to TRBJ2-7; 7 bases are shared with TRBD1. V shed 1 base and J 2 bases; nucleotides not matched to a gene: 6. The CDR3 has 15 residues. Germline V gene lookup returns CDR1 SGHRS and CDR2 YFSETQ. The CDR3 loop reads CASSLWAGQAYEQYF. DNA of the CDR3: TGCGCCAGCAGCTTGTGGGCCGGACAGGCCTACGAGCAGTACTTC.

The chain is built from TRBV9 and TRBJ2-1; 11 bases fit TRBD2. J was trimmed by 7 bases and V by 4 bases; bases with no gene match: 10. From germline, CDR1 is SGDLS and CDR2 YYNGEE. This CDR3 region has 16 residues. The CDR3 region is CASSPRLAGLRNEQFF. The CDR3 DNA reads as TGTGCCAGCAGCCCCAGACTAGCGGGGCTTAGGAATGAGCAGTTCTTC.

This chain joins TRBV29-1 and TRBJ2-2; the D call may be TRBD1 or TRBD2 (5 bases each). This CDR3 has 14 residues. Germline CDR1 is SQVTM and CDR2 is ANQGSEA. Trimming cost V 4 bases and J 4 bases, with 13 bases left between them. CDR3 sequence: CSVVPGPGTGELFF. The CDR3 bases are TGCAGCGTTGTTCCGGGGCCGGGCACCGGGGAGCTGTTTTTT.

The chain joins TRBV2 to TRBJ2-7; D is perhaps TRBD2 (6 bases). Trimming cost V 3 bases and J 9 bases, with 9 bases left between them. Germline V CDR1 and CDR2: SNHLY, FYNNEI. This CDR3 is 11 amino acids long. The CDR3 reads CASSELEGQYF. As DNA, the CDR3 is TGTGCCAGCAGTGAGTTGGAGGGGCAGTACTTC.

V gene TRBV29-1 combines with J gene TRBJ2-5, with 7 positions matching TRBD1. The CDR3 spans 14 residues. V lost 2 bases and J lost 5; bases outside the gene matches: 8. CDR1 SQVTM and CDR2 ANQGSEA come from the germline V gene. CDR3 nucleotides: TGCAGCGTTGAACAAGGGGGCAGGGGGGAGACCCAGTACTTC. As protein: CSVEQGGRGETQYF.

V and J are TRBV27 and TRBJ1-4; tentatively, D is TRBD1 (5 bases). CDR3 size: 13 residues. Germline V gene lookup returns CDR1 MNHEY and CDR2 SMNVEV (reference sequence). V was pared by 6 bases and J by 8 bases, with 13 bases between. CDR3 loop: CASSFRDGEKLFF. The CDR3 DNA reads TGTGCCAGCAGCTTTCGGGACGGGGAAAAACTGTTTTTT.

J is TRBJ1-2 and V is TRBV5-4; 7 bases fit TRBD1. This CDR3 comprises 14 residues. Germline lookup yields CDR1 SGHNT and CDR2 YYREEE (reference sequence). The ends lost 1 base at V and 4 bases at J; junction bases unmatched: 4. The CDR3 sequence: CASSLTTGSYGYTF. In nucleotides, the CDR3 is TGTGCCAGCAGCTTGACGACAGGGAGCTATGGCTACACCTTC.

This rearrangement joins TRBV4-3 to TRBJ2-7; 8 nucleotides align to TRBD1. V lost 1 base to trimming and J lost 3 bases; unmatched junction nucleotides: 8. Germline lookup yields CDR1 LGHNA and CDR2 YSLEER. The CDR3 has 16 residues. The CDR3 here is CASSQASGTGVYEQYF. The DNA for the CDR3 is TGCGCCAGCAGCCAAGCATCCGGGACAGGTGTCTACGAGCAGTACTTC.

The V gene is TRBV7-2, the J gene TRBJ2-7, with D uncertain. The CDR3 loop spans 14 amino acids. Germline values: CDR1 SGHTA, CDR2 FQGNSA. With 1 base removed from V and 0 bases from J, the gap between germline ends came to 7 bases. CDR3 sequence: CASSLDRSSYEQYF. The CDR3 bases are TGTGCCAGCAGCTTAGATCGCAGCTCCTACGAGCAGTACTTC.

V gene TRBV5-6 combines with J gene TRBJ2-2; possibly TRBD2 for D (6 bases). CDR3 length: 16 amino acids. Per germline, CDR1 SGHDT and CDR2 YYEEEE. With 4 bases removed from V and 9 bases from J, the gap between germline ends came to 22 bases. The CDR3 here is CASSPRTSGVRRELFF. As DNA, the CDR3 is TGTGCCAGCAGCCCACGGACTTCGGGGGTAAGGCGGGAGCTGTTTTTT. Based on the CDR3 plus reference TRBV5-6 and TRBJ2-2, the full variable domain is DAGVTQSPTHLIKTRGQQVTLRCSPKSGHDTVSWYQQALGQGPQFIFQYYEEEERQRGNFPDRFSGHQFPNYSSELNVNALLLGDSALYLCASSPRTSGVRRELFFGEGSRLTVL.

The J gene is TRBJ1-2, the V gene TRBV19, with 8 bases that match TRBD1. CDR1 LNHDA and CDR2 SQIVND come from the germline V gene (reference sequence). V shed 6 bases and J 8 bases; nucleotides not matched to a gene: 8. The CDR3 is made up of 13 amino acids. CDR3 coding DNA: TGTGCCAGTAGGATGACAGGGGCTCAAGGCTACACCTTC. Translated, it gives CASRMTGAQGYTF.

The rearrangement uses TRBV18 and TRBJ1-3; maybe TRBD1 (6 bases). CDR1 is KGHSH and CDR2 is LQKENI in the germline V gene. Trimming took 9 bases from V and 2 from J, leaving 20 bases between them. There are 16 residues in the CDR3. The CDR3 sequence: CASSPYTGPTGNTIYF. DNA for the CDR3: TGTGCCAGTTCCCCCTACACAGGGCCTACTGGAAACACCATATATTTT.

The chain combines TRBV9 with TRBJ1-2, with D possibly being TRBD1 (5 bases). Germline V gene sequence: CDR1 SGDLS, CDR2 YYNGEE. The CDR3 runs to 14 residues. V was shortened by 0 bases and J by 7 bases, with 13 bases between the two germline ends. CDR3 protein: CASSVAGRISGYTF. In nucleotides, the CDR3 is TGTGCCAGCAGCGTAGCAGGGCGAATAAGTGGCTACACCTTC.

The count of this clone is one. This chain uses TRBV19 with TRBJ2-7; D is possibly TRBD2 (5 bases). The CDR3 is 14 amino acids. Per germline, CDR1 LNHDA and CDR2 SQIVND (reference sequence). V was cut by 6 bases and J by 3 bases, with 15 bases left in between. For the CDR3, the DNA is TGTGCCAGTAGCGATAGGGCGGGTCACTACGAGCAGTACTTC. Amino acids: CASSDRAGHYEQYF.

V usage is TRBV15 and J usage is TRBJ1-1; perhaps TRBD1 as D (6 bases). CDR3 length: 14 amino acids. Germline CDR1 and CDR2: LNHNV and YYDKDF (reference sequence). V lost 5 bases and J 1 base, leaving 11 bases between the germline ends. This CDR3 reads CATSLQQGNTEAFF. The CDR3 nucleotides read TGTGCCACCAGCCTCCAACAGGGGAACACTGAAGCTTTCTTT.

The V call is TRBV6-6, the J call TRBJ2-7; tentative D call: TRBD1 (5 bases). The CDR3 is 14 amino acids. Per the germline V gene, CDR1 is MNHNY and CDR2 is SVGAGI (reference sequence). Trimming took off 4 bases at V and 0 bases at J, with 10 bases between the two ends. The DNA of the CDR3 is TGTGCCAGCAGTTTACAGGAATCCTCCTACGAGCAGTACTTC. This translates into CASSLQESSYEQYF.

This chain links TRBV5-4 with TRBJ2-7; D possibly corresponds to TRBD1 (6 bases). V lost 4 bases, J lost 2 bases, and 10 bases lay in between. This CDR3 is 13 amino acids long. Germline CDR1 SGHNT, CDR2 YYREEE (reference sequence). CDR3 coding DNA: TGTGCCAGCAGCACGGGACACACCTACGAGCAGTACTTC. Amino acid sequence: CASSTGHTYEQYF.

The rearrangement uses TRBV7-9 and TRBJ2-1; 7 positions agree with TRBD1. The germline V gene encodes CDR1 SEHNR and CDR2 FQNEAQ (reference sequence). This CDR3 is 13 amino acids long. Trimming cost V 4 bases and J 3 bases; bases outside gene matches: 0. The CDR3 sequence: CASSWTGYNEQFF. For the CDR3, the DNA is TGTGCCAGCAGCTGGACAGGCTACAATGAGCAGTTCTTC. Combining the CDR3 with reference TRBV7-9 and TRBJ2-1 gives the whole variable domain DTGVSQNPRHKITKRGQNVTFRCDPISEHNRLYWYRQTLGQGPEFLTYFQNEAQLEKSRLLSDRFSAERPKGSFSTLEIQRTEQGDSAMYLCASSWTGYNEQFFGPGTRLTVL.

The chain has TRBV19 and TRBJ2-5; 8 bases match TRBD2. CDR1 is LNHDA and CDR2 is SQIVND in the germline V gene (reference sequence). This CDR3 is 15 amino acids long. The V gene end was trimmed by 5 bases and the J gene end by 3 bases; junction bases not matched to a gene: 8. CDR3 coding DNA: TGTGCCAGTAGTCTATTAACTAGCGGAAAAGAGACCCAGTACTTC. Protein: CASSLLTSGKETQYF.

The rearrangement links TRBV18 to TRBJ2-7; D is unresolved. The CDR3 extends over 13 amino acids. The ends were cut back, 3 bases at V and 2 bases at J, with 8 bases in the middle. CDR1 and CDR2 (germline): KGHSH, LQKENI. The CDR3 sequence is CASSPVETYEQYF. CDR3 nucleotides: TGTGCCAGCTCACCGGTGGAAACCTACGAGCAGTACTTC.

The J gene is TRBJ1-1, the V gene TRBV30; TRBD1 might be the D (6 bases). V lost 0 bases and J lost 5, with 10 bases in between. This CDR3 contains 13 residues. Germline CDR1 and CDR2: GTSNPN and SVGIG (reference sequence). The chain's CDR3 is CAWSVIGGTEAFF. CDR3 sequence (DNA): TGTGCCTGGAGTGTAATAGGGGGAACTGAAGCTTTCTTT.

This sequence joins TRBV4-1 and TRBJ2-5; TRBD2 agrees at 8 bases. Germline values: CDR1 MGHRA, CDR2 YSYEKL. The CDR3 is 16 residues long. With 1 base clipped from V and 0 bases from J, the junction kept 4 bases outside the gene matches. This CDR3 is CASSQGQRGNQETQYF. CDR3 bases: TGCGCCAGCAGCCAAGGGCAGCGGGGGAACCAAGAGACCCAGTACTTC.

The chain links TRBV4-2 to TRBJ2-7, with 10 bases that match TRBD2. Trimming at V came to 0 bases and at J to 8 bases, leaving 10 bases not matched to a gene. In germline, CDR1 is LGHNA, CDR2 YNFKEQ. CDR3 length: 16 amino acids. The CDR3, as DNA: TGTGCCAGCAGCCAAGATCAGGTAGCTAGCGGGAGCAAGCAGTACTTC. This codes for CASSQDQVASGSKQYF.

The chain recombines TRBV5-1 with TRBJ2-7; 8 positions match TRBD2. Germline loops: CDR1 SGHRS, CDR2 YFSETQ. The CDR3 length is 15 residues. V lost 0 bases, J lost 5 bases, and 7 bases stayed unmatched. The CDR3, as DNA: TGCGCCAGCAGCTTGGTATCCGGGGGGGCAAACGAGCAGTACTTC. This codes for CASSLVSGGANEQYF.

V usage is TRBV9 and J usage is TRBJ1-6; no reliable D call. Germline V gene sequence: CDR1 SGDLS, CDR2 YYNGEE. The CDR3 consists of 14 residues. V was clipped by 0 bases and J by 5 bases, with 6 bases between them. CDR3 in amino acids: CASSVGGDNSPLHF. In DNA form, the CDR3 reads TGTGCCAGCAGCGTAGGCGGGGATAATTCACCCCTCCACTTT.